Following are 32 T cell receptor beta chains from one sample sequenced in a study of blood T cell repertoires in COVID-19. The table came from immunoSEQ multiplex PCR; TCRdb's copy has only in-frame clones and leaves some out. The profile shows some 200,000 clones, around 95% of them singletons. Sequenced input: peripheral blood. The receptors stem from a young man with COVID-19, enrolled during active disease.

V usage is TRBV6-6 and J usage is TRBJ1-2; D is possibly TRBD1 (5 bases). V dropped 0 bases and J dropped 11 bases, with 22 bases sitting between them. Germline V gene sequence: CDR1 MNHNY, CDR2 SVGAGI (reference sequence). The CDR3 spans 16 residues. CDR3 residues: CASSYSIRRGNKEYTF. The CDR3 DNA is TGTGCCAGCAGTTACTCGATCCGGCGGGGGAATAAGGAGTACACCTTC.

This chain joins TRBV15 and TRBJ1-5; D possibly corresponds to TRBD1 (5 bases). In germline, CDR1 is LNHNV, CDR2 YYDKDF (reference sequence). V was clipped by 0 bases and J by 3 bases, with 12 bases between them. The CDR3 is 16 residues long. The DNA of the CDR3 is TGTGCCACCAGCAGAGACGGGGGAGTTTACAATCAGCCCCAGCATTTT. Its protein is CATSRDGGVYNQPQHF.

The J gene is TRBJ2-3, the V gene TRBV3-1 (or the pseudogene TRBV3-2), with 10 bases lining up with TRBD2. The junction had 6 bases not matched to a gene; V was cut back by 4 bases and J by 2 bases. This CDR3 has 16 amino acids. Germline V gives CDR1 LGHDT, CDR2 YNNKEL (reference sequence). The CDR3 region is CASSLTAGGATDTQYF. The CDR3 nucleotides read TGTGCCAGCAGCCTGACAGCGGGGGGGGCCACAGATACGCAGTATTTT.

The chain joins TRBV3-1 (or the pseudogene TRBV3-2) to TRBJ2-1; 8 bases match TRBD2. CDR1 is LGHDT and CDR2 is YNNKEL in the germline V gene (reference sequence). Losses at the gene ends were 0 bases for V and 7 bases for J; bases not matched to a gene: 8. The CDR3 is 16 amino acids. CDR3 protein: CASSQDSRGGLNEQFF. The DNA of the CDR3 is TGTGCCAGCAGCCAAGATTCCCGGGGGGGCCTTAATGAGCAGTTCTTC.

The chain recombines TRBV2 with TRBJ2-7; possibly TRBD2 for D (6 bases). The CDR3 loop spans 15 amino acids. The ends were cut back, 4 bases at V and 0 bases at J, with 13 bases in the middle. CDR1 and CDR2 from the germline V gene are SNHLY and FYNNEI. Here the CDR3 reads CASSGWRDSSYEQYF. The DNA for the CDR3 is TGTGCCAGCAGTGGGTGGCGGGATAGCTCCTACGAGCAGTACTTC.

CDR3 DNA sequence: TGTGCCAGCAGCTTAGGGTCCGGGAATGAGCAGTTCTTC. It yields the protein CASSLGSGNEQFF. V gene TRBV11-3 combines with J gene TRBJ2-1; D unclear. Germline lookup yields CDR1 SGHNT and CDR2 YENEEA. Between the trimmed V and J ends, which lost 1 base and 7 bases, there was a span of 8 bases. The CDR3 is made up of 13 amino acids. The full variable domain, completed using reference TRBV11-3 and TRBJ2-1, is EAGVVQSPRYKIIEKKQPVAFWCNPISGHNTLYWYLQNLGQGPELLIRYENEEAVDDSQLPKDRFSAERLKGVDSTLKIQPAELGDSAVYLCASSLGSGNEQFFGPGTRLTVL.

V gene TRBV19 combines with J gene TRBJ1-2; TRBD1 matches at 9 bases. The ends lost 5 bases at V and 4 bases at J; junction bases unmatched: 11. Germline assignment: CDR1 LNHDA and CDR2 SQIVND (reference sequence). The CDR3 runs 16 residues. This CDR3 reads CASSALRTGVGYGYTF. In DNA, the CDR3 is TGTGCCAGTAGTGCCCTCCGGACAGGGGTTGGCTATGGCTACACCTTC.

The chain links TRBV2 to TRBJ2-6; 7 bases agree with TRBD1. Trimming at V came to 3 bases and at J to 2 bases, leaving 4 bases not matched to a gene. Germline CDR1 and CDR2: SNHLY and FYNNEI. CDR3 size: 16 residues. CDR3 amino acids: CASSDGTAPGANVLTF. The DNA for the CDR3 is TGTGCCAGCAGTGACGGGACAGCCCCTGGGGCCAACGTCCTGACTTTC. Full variable domain (outside the CDR3, taken from reference TRBV2 and TRBJ2-6): EPEVTQTPSHQVTQMGQEVILRCVPISNHLYFYWYRQILGQKVEFLVSFYNNEISEKSEIFDDQFSVERPDGSNFTLKIRSTKLEDSAMYFCASSDGTAPGANVLTFGAGSRLTVL.

J is TRBJ1-1 and V is TRBV18, with D maybe TRBD1 (5 bases). The V and J ends lost 4 bases and 0 bases respectively, with 9 bases between them. The CDR3 length is 14 residues. Germline CDR1 reads KGHSH; CDR2 reads LQKENI. The CDR3 DNA sequence: TGTGCCAGCTCACGCCTAGGGGTGAACACTGAAGCTTTCTTT. Amino acids: CASSRLGVNTEAFF.

This chain links TRBV28 with TRBJ1-1; D is perhaps TRBD1 (5 bases). Germline CDR1 and CDR2: MDHEN and SYDVKM. V dropped 5 bases and J dropped 4 bases, with 14 bases sitting between them. The CDR3 extends over 14 amino acids. This CDR3 reads CASSPGGRATEAFF. CDR3 DNA sequence: TGTGCCAGCAGTCCCGGGGGGAGGGCCACTGAAGCTTTCTTT.

J is TRBJ1-1 and V is TRBV20-1; D is uncertain. There are 11 residues in the CDR3. Trimming left V 3 bases short and J 5 bases short, with 7 bases between. From germline, CDR1 is DFQATT and CDR2 SNEGSKA (reference sequence). DNA of the CDR3: TGCAGTGCTAGGTCCCAGACTGAAGCTTTCTTT. Its protein is CSARSQTEAFF.

The chain joins TRBV25-1 to TRBJ2-5, with 8 bases identical to TRBD2. The junction had 13 bases not matched to a gene; V was cut back by 11 bases and J by 2 bases. The CDR3 has 15 amino acids. In germline, CDR1 is MGHDK, CDR2 SYGVNS. The CDR3 nucleotides read TGTGCCTCCCAACGGTTGACTAGCGCACAAGAGACCCAGTACTTC. Protein product: CASQRLTSAQETQYF.

The chain recombines TRBV4-2 with TRBJ1-5; D ambiguous. Germline CDR1 reads LGHNA; CDR2 reads YNFKEQ. The CDR3 covers 14 residues. The V end lost 0 bases, the J end lost 6 bases, and 9 bases lay between the germline ends. The CDR3 nucleotides read TGTGCCAGCAGCCAAGAGGCGGTAGGTCAGCCCCAGCATTTT. Translation: CASSQEAVGQPQHF.

This clone was found once. This chain links TRBV6-4 with TRBJ2-7; 10 bases map to TRBD1. The CDR3 is 14 amino acids. Germline V CDR1 and CDR2: MRHNA, SNTAGT. The V and J ends lost 6 bases and 0 bases, in that order; junction bases with no gene match: 2. In nucleotides, the CDR3 is TGTGCCAGCAGCAGGACAGGGGGCTCCTACGAGCAGTACTTC. Its translation is CASSRTGGSYEQYF.

V gene TRBV6-5 combines with J gene TRBJ1-3; 7 nucleotides agree with TRBD1. Germline V gene lookup returns CDR1 MNHEY and CDR2 SVGAGI. J gave up 4 bases and V 5 bases, and 8 bases lay outside the gene matches. This CDR3 spans 15 amino acids. The CDR3 sequence: CASSKRGPSGNTIYF. CDR3 bases: TGTGCCAGCAGTAAAAGGGGGCCTTCAGGAAACACCATATATTTT.

This clone has more than one count but fewer than ten. This chain joins TRBV7-9 and TRBJ2-5, with 9 bases that match TRBD2. Trimming at V came to 5 bases and at J to 4 bases, leaving 11 bases not matched to a gene. CDR1 SEHNR and CDR2 FQNEAQ come from the germline V gene (reference sequence). CDR3 length: 16 residues. The CDR3 DNA sequence: TGTGCCAGCAGCCCGACCGGGACTAGCTTGGCAGAGACCCAGTACTTC. Translated: CASSPTGTSLAETQYF.

The chain combines TRBV5-1 with TRBJ1-6, with TRBD1 matching 7 bases. The V segment lost 4 bases and the J segment 6 bases; nucleotides outside the gene matches: 4. Germline-derived CDR1 and CDR2 are SGHRS and YFSETQ. CDR3 length: 14 amino acids. DNA of the CDR3: TGCGCCAGCAGCCGGGACAGCAGTAATTCACCCCTCCACTTT. Protein sequence: CASSRDSSNSPLHF.

This rearrangement joins TRBV5-1 to TRBJ1-2; no definite D call. The CDR3 has 14 residues. The germline V and J ends were trimmed by 0 bases and 0 bases, with 6 bases remaining between them. Germline values: CDR1 SGHRS, CDR2 YFSETQ. CDR3 sequence reads: CASSLALANYGYTF. The CDR3 DNA is TGCGCCAGCAGCTTGGCCTTAGCTAACTATGGCTACACCTTC.

The rearrangement uses TRBV5-1 and TRBJ2-1; TRBD2 matches at 11 bases. V was pared by 5 bases and J by 8 bases, with 9 bases of the junction left unmatched. This CDR3 is built from 15 residues. Germline CDR1 SGHRS, CDR2 YFSETQ. CDR3 residues: CASRALAGGNDEQFF. The CDR3 region has the DNA TGCGCCAGCAGGGCCCTAGCGGGGGGTAACGATGAGCAGTTCTTC.

In this sample, this clone turned up a few times. The chain links TRBV10-1 to TRBJ2-7, with TRBD2 matching 11 bases. The ends lost 3 bases at V and 5 bases at J; junction bases unmatched: 9. Germline lookup yields CDR1 WNHNN and CDR2 SYGVQD (reference sequence). This CDR3 is 16 amino acids long. CDR3 region: CASSDSGGALGNEQYF. CDR3 nucleotide sequence: TGCGCCAGCAGTGATAGCGGGGGGGCCCTAGGCAACGAGCAGTACTTC.

The rearrangement links TRBV7-9 to TRBJ1-5, with 10 bases fitting TRBD1. The germline V gene has CDR1 SEHNR and CDR2 FQNEAQ (reference sequence). V trimming: 5 bases; J trimming: 6 bases; junction bases outside the gene matches: 13. The CDR3 contains 17 residues. The CDR3: CASSPDLDRGPGQPQHF. The CDR3 DNA reads as TGTGCCAGCAGCCCAGACCTTGACAGGGGGCCCGGTCAGCCCCAGCATTTT.

J is TRBJ2-1 and V is TRBV5-1, with 9 bases aligning to TRBD1. Germline V lookup: CDR1 SGHRS, CDR2 YFSETQ. The length of the CDR3 is 16 residues. The J segment lost 0 bases and the V segment lost 5 bases, leaving 6 bases of the junction unmatched. CDR3 sequence (DNA): TGCGCCAGCAGTTCGTTGACAGGGGGCTCCTACAATGAGCAGTTCTTC. Translated: CASSSLTGGSYNEQFF.

As for this clone: The sample contains more than one DNA sequence encoding this CDR3. The chain employs TRBV7-3 and TRBJ2-7, with 9 bases fitting TRBD1. Germline V CDR1 and CDR2: SGHTA, FQGTGA. The CDR3 has 15 amino acids. The J segment lost 1 base and the V segment lost 2 bases, leaving 3 bases of the junction unmatched. The chain's CDR3 is CASSLGTGPSYEQYF. In DNA, the CDR3 is TGTGCCAGCAGCTTAGGGACAGGGCCTTCCTACGAGCAGTACTTC.

The rearrangement uses TRBV5-1 and TRBJ1-2; no reliable D call. The germline V gene has CDR1 SGHRS and CDR2 YFSETQ. Trimming left V 0 bases short and J 1 base short, with 10 bases between. This CDR3 comprises 15 residues. The DNA for the CDR3 is TGCGCCAGCAGCTTGGACGGGAGTGTTAACTATGGCTACACCTTC. Its translation: CASSLDGSVNYGYTF.

This rearrangement joins TRBV4-2 to TRBJ1-2; 11 bases match TRBD1. The CDR3 has 16 residues. The germline V gene has CDR1 LGHNA and CDR2 YNFKEQ. Trimming at V came to 0 bases and at J to 4 bases, leaving 4 bases not matched to a gene. For the CDR3, the DNA is TGTGCCAGCAGCCAAGATGTGGGACAGGGGGGCTATGGCTACACCTTC. This encodes CASSQDVGQGGYGYTF.

This clone appeared once. The chain recombines TRBV10-2 with TRBJ2-1; D is ambiguous. The CDR3 is 14 amino acids. The germline V gene has CDR1 WSHSY and CDR2 SAAADI. Trimming pared 5 bases from V and 4 bases from J, leaving 12 bases between. The CDR3 spells CASSPLMEYNEQFF. The CDR3, as DNA: TGCGCCAGCAGTCCCTTAATGGAGTACAATGAGCAGTTCTTC.

The chain recombines TRBV6-5 with TRBJ1-5; maybe TRBD1 (6 bases). Between the trimmed V and J ends, which lost 4 bases and 6 bases, there was a span of 16 bases. Germline V gene data show CDR1 as MNHEY and CDR2 as SVGAGI. This CDR3 spans 15 amino acids. The CDR3 reads CASSSNGGAAQPQHF. In DNA, the CDR3 is TGTGCCAGCAGTTCCAATGGGGGGGCCGCTCAGCCCCAGCATTTT.

V gene TRBV6-5 combines with J gene TRBJ1-1, with D possibly TRBD1 on 5 matching bases. This CDR3 region has 13 residues. The V end was cut by 11 bases, the J end by 11 bases, with 24 bases between. Germline CDR1 and CDR2: MNHEY and SVGAGI. CDR3 in DNA: TGTGCCGTTGGGAGGGGTTCTACAACAGCGGCTTTCTTT. This gives the protein CAVGRGSTTAAFF.

This chain uses TRBV10-1 with TRBJ2-1, with 8 bases fitting TRBD1. V lost 3 bases, J lost 0 bases, and 7 bases stayed unmatched. This CDR3 has 17 amino acids. Germline V CDR1 and CDR2: WNHNN, SYGVQD (reference sequence). CDR3: CASSDGTGAFSYNEQFF. In nucleotides, the CDR3 is TGCGCCAGCAGTGATGGGACAGGAGCATTCTCCTACAATGAGCAGTTCTTC.

This clone was seen only a few times. The chain joins TRBV3-1 (or the pseudogene TRBV3-2) to TRBJ1-2, with no clear D. This CDR3 is 15 amino acids long. V lost 1 base and J 4 bases, leaving 13 bases between the germline ends. Germline values: CDR1 LGHDT, CDR2 YNNKEL (reference sequence). CDR3 sequence: CASSQVNGSIYGYTF. Written as DNA, the CDR3 is TGTGCCAGCAGCCAAGTTAATGGCAGTATCTATGGCTACACCTTC.

J is TRBJ2-3 and V is TRBV4-1, with 11 bases aligning to TRBD2. With V trimmed by 2 bases and J by 4 bases, 8 bases remained unmatched. Germline CDR1 is MGHRA and CDR2 is YSYEKL. This CDR3 region has 17 residues. In DNA form, the CDR3 reads TGCGCCAGCAGCCAACCCTTAGCGGGGGGGCCCCCAGATACGCAGTATTTT. Its protein is CASSQPLAGGPPDTQYF.

The V gene is TRBV5-4, the J gene TRBJ1-2, with 9 bases lining up with TRBD1. The trim removed 3 bases at V and 5 bases at J, leaving 2 bases unmatched. Germline V gene lookup returns CDR1 SGHNT and CDR2 YYREEE (reference sequence). CDR3 length equals 13 residues. CDR3 residues: CASSSDRGYGYTF. The CDR3 DNA is TGTGCCAGCAGCTCGGACAGGGGATATGGCTACACCTTC.